This TCR beta chain emerged from a study of cytomegalovirus exposure and HLA in healthy donors. Findings of the study overall: For most TCR beta V segments, an earlier analysis put the productive rate at about 87% or about 30% of the time. Later on, a genetic analysis was performed. It linked a missense variant in DCLRE1C with V- and J-gene trimming of TCR beta. For most subjects, TCR beta sequences were reported to predict HLA-A and HLA-B alleles with accuracy. TRBV6-2, TRBV6-3 and some other V segments were excluded as indistinguishable.

A remark on this clone: What it recognizes is unknown.

Primers included in the PCR were 60 Vbeta and 13 Jbeta primers. The method was immunoSEQ multiplex PCR; TCRdb's version includes in-frame clones alone and lacks a portion of them. The data contain some 150,000 clones, 75% to 85% of them seen just once; the ten biggest clones take up under 4%. The CDR3 is made up of 15 amino acids. Trimming took 5 bases from V and 5 from J; bases not matched to a gene: 8. The V gene's germline CDR1 is MDHEN and CDR2 SYDVKM. The rearrangement uses TRBV28 and TRBJ1-4; 7 bases match TRBD1. The receptor's source is a human donor in good health. Sequenced input: PBMCs. The CDR3 sequence is CASSKTTGSNEKLFF. Written as DNA, the CDR3 is TGTGCCAGCAGTAAAACGACAGGGTCGAATGAAAAACTGTTTTTT.